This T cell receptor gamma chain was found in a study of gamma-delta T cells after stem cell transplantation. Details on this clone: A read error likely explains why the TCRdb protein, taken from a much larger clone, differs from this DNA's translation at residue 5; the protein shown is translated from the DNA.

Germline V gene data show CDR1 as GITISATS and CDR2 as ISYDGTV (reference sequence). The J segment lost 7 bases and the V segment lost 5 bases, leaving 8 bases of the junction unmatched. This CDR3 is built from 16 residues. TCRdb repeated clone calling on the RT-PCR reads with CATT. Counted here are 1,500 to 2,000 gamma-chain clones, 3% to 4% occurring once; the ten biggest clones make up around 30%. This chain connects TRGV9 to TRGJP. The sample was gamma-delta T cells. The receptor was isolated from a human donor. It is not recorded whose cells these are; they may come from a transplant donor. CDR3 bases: TGTGCCTTGTGGGGGCTCACCGAGTTGGGCAAAAAAATCAAGGTATTT. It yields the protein CALWGLTELGKKIKVF.